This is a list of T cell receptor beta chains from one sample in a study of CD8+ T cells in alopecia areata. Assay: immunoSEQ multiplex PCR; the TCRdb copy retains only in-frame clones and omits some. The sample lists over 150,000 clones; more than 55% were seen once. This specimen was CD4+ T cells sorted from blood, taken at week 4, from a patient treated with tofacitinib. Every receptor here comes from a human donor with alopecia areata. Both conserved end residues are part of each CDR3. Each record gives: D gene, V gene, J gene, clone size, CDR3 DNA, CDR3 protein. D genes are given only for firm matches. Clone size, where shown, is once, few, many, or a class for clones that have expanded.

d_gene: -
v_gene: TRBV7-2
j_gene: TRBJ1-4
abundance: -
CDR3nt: TGTGCCAGCAGCTTAGCGTCAGGGCTGGGAAAACTGTTTTTT
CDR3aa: CASSLASGLGKLFF

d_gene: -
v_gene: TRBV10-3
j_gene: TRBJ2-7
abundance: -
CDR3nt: TGTGCCATCAGAAGTGACGGGGGTACCTACGAGCAGTACTTC
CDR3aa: CAIRSDGGTYEQYF

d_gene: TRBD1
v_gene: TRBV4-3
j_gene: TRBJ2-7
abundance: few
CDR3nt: TGCGCCAGCAGCCAACTGAGACAGGGTACCGAGCAGTACTTC
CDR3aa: CASSQLRQGTEQYF

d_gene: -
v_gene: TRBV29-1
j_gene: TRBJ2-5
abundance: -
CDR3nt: TGCAGCGTTGTGGTCCTTACTCTCCAAGAGACCCAGTACTTC
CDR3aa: CSVVVLTLQETQYF

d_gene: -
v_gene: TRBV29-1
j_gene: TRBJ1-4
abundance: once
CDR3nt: TGCAGCGTTTGGCGGGTGGCAACTAATGAAAAACTGTTTTTT
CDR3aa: CSVWRVATNEKLFF

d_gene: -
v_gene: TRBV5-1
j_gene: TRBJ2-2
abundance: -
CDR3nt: TGCGCCAGCAGCCAGGGAGCCGAGAACACCGGGGAGCTGTTTTTT
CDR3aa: CASSQGAENTGELFF

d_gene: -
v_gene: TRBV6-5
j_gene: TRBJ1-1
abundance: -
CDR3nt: TGTGCCAGCACCTCAGGGGTAGGGAACACTGAAGCTTTCTTT
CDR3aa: CASTSGVGNTEAFF

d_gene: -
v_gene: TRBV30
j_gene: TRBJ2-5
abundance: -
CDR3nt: TGTGCCTGGAGCCAGCAAGAGACCCAGTACTTC
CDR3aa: CAWSQQETQYF

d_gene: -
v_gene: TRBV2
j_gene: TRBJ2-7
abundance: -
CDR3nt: TGTGCCAGCAGTGAACAGGGCACCGTAGGGGAGCAGTACTTC
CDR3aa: CASSEQGTVGEQYF

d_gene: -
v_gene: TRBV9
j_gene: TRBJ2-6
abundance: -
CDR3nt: TGTGCCAGCAGCGCTGGGGGGCGTGGGGCCAACGTCCTGACTTTC
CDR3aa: CASSAGGRGANVLTF

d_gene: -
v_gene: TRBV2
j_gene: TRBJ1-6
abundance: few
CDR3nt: TGTGCCAGCAGTGCTCTACGGGATAATTCACCCCTCCACTTT
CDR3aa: CASSALRDNSPLHF

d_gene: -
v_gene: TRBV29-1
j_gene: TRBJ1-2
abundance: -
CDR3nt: TGCAGCGTTGAGGGCAGGGGCATTAACTATGGCTACACCTTC
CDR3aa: CSVEGRGINYGYTF

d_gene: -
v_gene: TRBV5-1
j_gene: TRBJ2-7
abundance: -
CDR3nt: TGCGCCAGCAGCTTGTCGCCCGGGAGTGGATACGAGCAGTACTTC
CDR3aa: CASSLSPGSGYEQYF

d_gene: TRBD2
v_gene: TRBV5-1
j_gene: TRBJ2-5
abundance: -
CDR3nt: TGCGCCAGCAGCTTCATGCCAGGGAGGGAGGAGACCCAGTACTTC
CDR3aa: CASSFMPGREETQYF

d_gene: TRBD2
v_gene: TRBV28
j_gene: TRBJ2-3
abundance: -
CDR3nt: TGTGCCAGCAGTTCGATTAGCGGGGGAACAGATACGCAGTATTTT
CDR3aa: CASSSISGGTDTQYF

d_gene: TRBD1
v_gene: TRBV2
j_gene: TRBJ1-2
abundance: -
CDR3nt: TGTGCCAGCAGTGAAGGTGTGGACAGGGGGGATGGCTACACCTTC
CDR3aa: CASSEGVDRGDGYTF

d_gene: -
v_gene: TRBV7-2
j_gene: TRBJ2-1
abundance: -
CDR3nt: TGTGCCAGCAGCTTAGAATTCAGGGAACCCTACAATGAGCAGTTCTTC
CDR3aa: CASSLEFREPYNEQFF

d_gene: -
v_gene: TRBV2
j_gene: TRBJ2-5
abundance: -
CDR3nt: TGTGCCAGCACCGCCAGGACCCGCCCCCAAGAGACCCAGTACTTC
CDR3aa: CASTARTRPQETQYF

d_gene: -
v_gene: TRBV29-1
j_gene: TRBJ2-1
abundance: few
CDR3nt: TGCAGCGTTATGAAGTACAATGAGCAGTTCTTC
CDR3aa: CSVMKYNEQFF

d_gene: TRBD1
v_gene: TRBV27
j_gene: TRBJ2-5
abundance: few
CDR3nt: TGTGCCAGCAGTTCGGGACAGGGAACACACGAGACCCAGTACTTC
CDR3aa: CASSSGQGTHETQYF

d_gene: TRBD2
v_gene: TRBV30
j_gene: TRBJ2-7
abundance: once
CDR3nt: TGTGCCTGGAGTGTAGAGAGGCGGGGGAACGAGCAGTACTTC
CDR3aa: CAWSVERRGNEQYF

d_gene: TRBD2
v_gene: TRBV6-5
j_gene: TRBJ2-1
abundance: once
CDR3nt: TGTGCCAGCAGTTACTCCCGACTAGCGGGGGATGCATCTTTCTTC
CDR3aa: CASSYSRLAGDASFF

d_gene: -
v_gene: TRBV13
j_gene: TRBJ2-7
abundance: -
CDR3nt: TGTGCCAGCAGCTTGACTTCCTCAAGCGACGAGCAGTACTTC
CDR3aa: CASSLTSSSDEQYF

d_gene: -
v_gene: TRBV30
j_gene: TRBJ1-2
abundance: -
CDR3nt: TGTGCCTGGAGTCCGAGTCCTTATGGCTACACCTTC
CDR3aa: CAWSPSPYGYTF

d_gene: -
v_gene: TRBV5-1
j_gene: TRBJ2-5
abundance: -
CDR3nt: TGCGCCAGCAGCGGGAGCGGACGGGAGACCCAGTACTTC
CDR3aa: CASSGSGRETQYF

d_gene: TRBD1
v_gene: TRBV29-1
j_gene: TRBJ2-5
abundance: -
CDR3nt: TGCAGCGCCAGACAGGGGGCGCGGGAGACCCAGTACTTC
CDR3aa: CSARQGARETQYF

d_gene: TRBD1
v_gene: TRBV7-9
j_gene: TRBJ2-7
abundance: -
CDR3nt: TGTGCCAGCAGCTTGGGGACAGGGACAGAGCAGTACTTC
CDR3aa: CASSLGTGTEQYF

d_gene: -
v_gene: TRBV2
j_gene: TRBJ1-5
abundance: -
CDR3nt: TGTGCCAGCAGTGAAGGGCATCAGCCCCAGCATTTT
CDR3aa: CASSEGHQPQHF

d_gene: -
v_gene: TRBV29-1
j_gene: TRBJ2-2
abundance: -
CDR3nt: TGCAGCGTTCTGGTACAGGGGAGGTCCGGGGAGCTGTTTTTT
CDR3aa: CSVLVQGRSGELFF

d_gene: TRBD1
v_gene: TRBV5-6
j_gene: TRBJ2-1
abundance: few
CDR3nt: TGTGCCAGCAGGTCCGGCCGGGACAGGGTCAATGAGCAGTTCTTC
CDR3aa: CASRSGRDRVNEQFF

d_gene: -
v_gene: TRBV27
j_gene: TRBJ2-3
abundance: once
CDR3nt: TGTGCCAGCAGGGATCGGGCGGATACGCAGTATTTT
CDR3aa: CASRDRADTQYF

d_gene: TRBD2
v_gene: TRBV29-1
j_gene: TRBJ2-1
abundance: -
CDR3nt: TGCAGCGTGGCAGCGGGGGGGCGATCCTACAATGAGCAGTTCTTC
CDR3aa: CSVAAGGRSYNEQFF

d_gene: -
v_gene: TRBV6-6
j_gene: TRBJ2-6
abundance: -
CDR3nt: TGTGCCAGCAGTTACTTCGGGCTCGCTGGGGCCAACGTCCTGACTTTC
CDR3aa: CASSYFGLAGANVLTF

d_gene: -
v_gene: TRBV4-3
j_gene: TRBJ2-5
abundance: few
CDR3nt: TGCGCCAGCAGCCAAGATATTGGAGAGACCCAGTACTTC
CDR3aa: CASSQDIGETQYF

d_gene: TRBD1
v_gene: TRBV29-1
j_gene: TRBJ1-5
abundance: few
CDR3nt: TGCAGCGTCCGGGACAGGAGCAATCAGCCCCAGCATTTT
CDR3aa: CSVRDRSNQPQHF

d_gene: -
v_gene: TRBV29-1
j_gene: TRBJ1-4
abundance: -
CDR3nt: TGCAGCGCCGACGCGGGGGGCGTAGCTAATGAAAAACTGTTTTTT
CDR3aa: CSADAGGVANEKLFF

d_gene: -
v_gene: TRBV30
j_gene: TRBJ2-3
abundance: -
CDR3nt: TGTGCCTGGAGTGTCACACCCGCCGATACGCAGTATTTT
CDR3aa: CAWSVTPADTQYF

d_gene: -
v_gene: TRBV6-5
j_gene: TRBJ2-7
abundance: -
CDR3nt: TGTGCCAGCATGGGGCCGTACGAGCAGTACTTC
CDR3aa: CASMGPYEQYF

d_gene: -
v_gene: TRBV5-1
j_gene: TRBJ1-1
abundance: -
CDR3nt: TGCGCCAGCAGCTTTGACAGAGGGACTGAAGCTTTCTTT
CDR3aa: CASSFDRGTEAFF

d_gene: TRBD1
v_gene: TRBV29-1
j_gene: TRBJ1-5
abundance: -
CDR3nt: TGCAGCGTTGGAGGCAGGGGGCTTAATCAGCCCCAGCATTTT
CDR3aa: CSVGGRGLNQPQHF

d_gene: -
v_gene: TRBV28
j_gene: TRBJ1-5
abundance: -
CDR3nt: TGTGCCAGCAGCGCCGGGCTGGGAACTTTACGCGGCAATCAGCCCCAGCATTTT
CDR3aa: CASSAGLGTLRGNQPQHF

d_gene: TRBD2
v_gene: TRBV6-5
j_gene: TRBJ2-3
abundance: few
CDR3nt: TGTGCCAGCAGGGCTCTAGCGGGGGGGCCCGATACGCAGTATTTT
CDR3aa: CASRALAGGPDTQYF

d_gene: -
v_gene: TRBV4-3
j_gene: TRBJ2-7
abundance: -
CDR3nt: TGCGCCAGCAGCCTCGCGGGGAGCTCCTACGAGCAGTACTTC
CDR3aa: CASSLAGSSYEQYF

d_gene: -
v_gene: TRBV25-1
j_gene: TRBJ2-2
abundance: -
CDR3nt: TGTGCCAGCAGTGAAAGAGTCCACACCGGGGAGCTGTTTTTT
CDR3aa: CASSERVHTGELFF

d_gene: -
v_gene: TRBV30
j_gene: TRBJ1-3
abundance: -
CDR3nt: TGTGCCTGGGCTCTAAACTCTGGAAACACCATATATTTT
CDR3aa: CAWALNSGNTIYF

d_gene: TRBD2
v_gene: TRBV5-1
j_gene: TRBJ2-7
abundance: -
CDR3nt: TGCGCCAGCAGCTTGGTAGCGGGGCCTCACTACGAGCAGTACTTC
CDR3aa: CASSLVAGPHYEQYF

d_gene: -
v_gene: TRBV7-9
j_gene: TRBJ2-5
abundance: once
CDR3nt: TGTGCCGGCGAAATCCAAGAGACCCAGTACTTC
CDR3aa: CAGEIQETQYF

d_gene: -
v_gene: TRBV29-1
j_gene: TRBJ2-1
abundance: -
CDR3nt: TGCAGCGTAAGGACCGATGAGCAGTTCTTC
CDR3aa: CSVRTDEQFF

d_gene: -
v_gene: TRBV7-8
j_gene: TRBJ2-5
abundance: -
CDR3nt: TGTGCCAGCAGCTTATCGGAGACCCAGTACTTC
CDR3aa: CASSLSETQYF

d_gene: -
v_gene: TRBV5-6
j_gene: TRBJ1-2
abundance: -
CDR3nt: TGTGCCAGCAGCCGATTCCTCCGGGCCGACTATGGCTACACCTTC
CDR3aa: CASSRFLRADYGYTF

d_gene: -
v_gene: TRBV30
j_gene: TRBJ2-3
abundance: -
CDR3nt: TGTGCCGGAACCCTGCGGCGCACAGATACGCAGTATTTT
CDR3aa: CAGTLRRTDTQYF

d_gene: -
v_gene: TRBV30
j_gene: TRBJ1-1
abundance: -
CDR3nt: TGTGCCTGGAGCCCAGGGCGGAACACTGAAGCTTTCTTT
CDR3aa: CAWSPGRNTEAFF

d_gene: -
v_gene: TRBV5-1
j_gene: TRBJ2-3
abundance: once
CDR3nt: TGCGCCAGCAGCTTGAGGGATACGCAGTATTTT
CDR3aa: CASSLRDTQYF

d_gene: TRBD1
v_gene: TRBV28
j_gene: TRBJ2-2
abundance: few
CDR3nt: TGTGCCAGCAGCCTGGGACAGGGTCTTACCGGGGAGCTGTTTTTT
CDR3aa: CASSLGQGLTGELFF

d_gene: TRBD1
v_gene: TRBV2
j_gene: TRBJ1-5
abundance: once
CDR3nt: TGTGCCAGCAGCTTGACAGGGTTCGGGCAGCCCCAGCATTTT
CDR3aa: CASSLTGFGQPQHF

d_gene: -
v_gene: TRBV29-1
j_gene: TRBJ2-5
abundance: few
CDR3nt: TGCAGCGTAGGACAGTCCCAAGAGACCCAGTACTTC
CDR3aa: CSVGQSQETQYF

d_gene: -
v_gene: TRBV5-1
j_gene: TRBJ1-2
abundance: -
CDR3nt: TGCGCCAGCAGACAGGATTTTTACTCTAACTATGGCTACACCTTC
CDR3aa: CASRQDFYSNYGYTF

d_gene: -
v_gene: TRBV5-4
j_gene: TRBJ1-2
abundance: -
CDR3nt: TGTGCCAGCAGCTTGAGTGGTTACTATGGCTACACCTTC
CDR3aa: CASSLSGYYGYTF

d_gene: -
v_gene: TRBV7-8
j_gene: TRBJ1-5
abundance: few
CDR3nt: TGTGCCAGCAGCCCGTCCCGGATTGGGAATCAGCCCCAGCATTTT
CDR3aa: CASSPSRIGNQPQHF

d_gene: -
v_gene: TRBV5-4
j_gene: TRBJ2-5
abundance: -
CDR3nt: TGTGCCAGCAGCATCACCGGGGGCCAAGAGACCCAGTACTTC
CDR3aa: CASSITGGQETQYF